The 18 T cell receptor beta chains reported below all come from one sample, sequenced in a study of cytomegalovirus exposure and HLA in healthy donors. The PCR contained 60 Vbeta and 13 Jbeta primers. Assay used: immunoSEQ multiplex PCR; TCRdb lists only in-frame clones, some missing. The repertoire holds more than 150,000 clones, with around four fifths as singletons. The specimen was PBMCs. These receptors were collected from a woman between 18 and 30 years old in good health and CMV-seronegative.

The genes are TRBV13 and TRBJ1-5; D remains ambiguous. The V and J ends lost 1 base and 1 base respectively, with 5 bases between them. CDR1 is PRHDT and CDR2 is FYEKMQ in the germline V gene (reference sequence). This CDR3 comprises 14 residues. In DNA, the CDR3 is TGTGCCAGCAGCTTAGCCCCAAGCAATCAGCCCCAGCATTTT. Encoded protein: CASSLAPSNQPQHF.

V gene TRBV28 combines with J gene TRBJ2-3, with 7 nucleotides matching TRBD1. Looked up from germline, CDR1 is MDHEN and CDR2 is SYDVKM. The V gene end was trimmed by 5 bases and the J gene end by 3 bases; junction bases not matched to a gene: 5. The CDR3 is 14 residues long. In DNA, the CDR3 is TGTGCCAGCAGTCCTCTACAGGGGACAGATACGCAGTATTTT. Its protein product is CASSPLQGTDTQYF.

This chain uses TRBV5-1 with TRBJ2-7; D possibly corresponds to TRBD1 (6 bases). This CDR3 has 14 residues. Germline-derived CDR1 and CDR2 are SGHRS and YFSETQ. The ends were cut back, 1 base at V and 6 bases at J, with 14 bases in the middle. The CDR3 coding sequence is TGCGCCAGCAGCTTGAGGCAGGGACATGGCGAGCAGTACTTC. Its translation is CASSLRQGHGEQYF.

The chain is built from TRBV9 and TRBJ2-2; TRBD2 is a possible D gene (5 bases). With 0 bases removed from V and 4 bases from J, the gap between germline ends came to 10 bases. CDR1 SGDLS and CDR2 YYNGEE come from the germline V gene. This CDR3 is 15 amino acids long. CDR3 sequence reads: CASSVGGPGTGELFF. CDR3 DNA: TGTGCCAGCAGCGTAGGAGGGCCCGGCACCGGGGAGCTGTTTTTT.

This sequence joins TRBV5-6 and TRBJ2-1, with D perhaps matching TRBD2 (7 bases). Trimming took off 2 bases at V and 8 bases at J, with 20 bases between the two ends. The CDR3 totals 16 residues. The V gene's germline CDR1 is SGHDT and CDR2 YYEEEE. In DNA, the CDR3 is TGTGCCAGCAGCTTACATGAGGGGGGGCTAACGGATGAGCAGTTCTTC. Protein sequence: CASSLHEGGLTDEQFF.

A single count supports this clone. This rearrangement joins TRBV6-6 to TRBJ1-5; possibly TRBD1 for D (6 bases). Between the trimmed V and J ends, which lost 7 bases and 3 bases, there was a span of 10 bases. The CDR3 has 13 amino acids. Germline-derived CDR1 and CDR2 are MNHNY and SVGAGI (reference sequence). DNA of the CDR3: TGTGCCAGCAAGAAGGGGGACAATCAGCCCCAGCATTTT. This encodes CASKKGDNQPQHF.

This sequence joins TRBV9 and TRBJ1-2; 10 nucleotides align to TRBD1. V lost 3 bases, J lost 7 bases, and 9 bases stayed unmatched. Germline assignment: CDR1 SGDLS and CDR2 YYNGEE. The CDR3 loop spans 15 amino acids. The CDR3 protein is CASSGGTGEVGGYTF. Written as DNA, the CDR3 is TGTGCCAGCAGCGGGGGGACAGGGGAGGTCGGTGGCTACACCTTC.

A single count supports this clone. The chain links TRBV19 to TRBJ1-5; 9 bases agree with TRBD1. CDR3 length equals 15 residues. V shed 3 bases and J 3 bases; nucleotides not matched to a gene: 3. CDR1 and CDR2 from the germline V gene are LNHDA and SQIVND (reference sequence). The CDR3 nucleotides read TGTGCCAGTAGTATCGGACAGGGGATCAATCAGCCCCAGCATTTT. Its protein product is CASSIGQGINQPQHF.

In this sample, this clone turned up a few times. The CDR3 protein is CASTPGGLSNEKLFF. Written as DNA, the CDR3 is TGTGCCAGCACCCCCGGAGGACTTTCTAATGAAAAACTGTTTTTT. V usage is TRBV6-5 and J usage is TRBJ1-4; D is ambiguous. The V gene lost 7 bases and the J gene lost 3 bases, with 15 bases spanning the gap. The CDR3 totals 15 residues. Germline V gene sequence: CDR1 MNHEY, CDR2 SVGAGI.

J is TRBJ1-4 and V is TRBV7-9, with a possible D match to TRBD1 (6 bases). CDR3 size: 16 residues. In germline, CDR1 is SEHNR, CDR2 FQNEAQ (reference sequence). With 5 bases removed from V and 4 bases from J, the gap between germline ends came to 17 bases. The chain's CDR3 is CASSHLPEQGNEKLFF. As DNA, the CDR3 is TGTGCCAGCAGCCACCTTCCGGAACAGGGTAATGAAAAACTGTTTTTT.

This chain joins TRBV28 and TRBJ2-1; 7 bases agree with TRBD2. CDR1 and CDR2 from the germline V gene are MDHEN and SYDVKM. This CDR3 spans 14 amino acids. V lost 7 bases, J lost 8 bases, and 11 bases stayed unmatched. CDR3: CASTRGGLGDEQFF. The CDR3 nucleotides read TGTGCCAGCACCCGGGGAGGGTTGGGGGATGAGCAGTTCTTC.

The chain carries TRBV28 and TRBJ2-7; tentative D call: TRBD2 (5 bases). The CDR3 has 13 residues. The germline V and J ends were trimmed by 3 bases and 5 bases, with 11 bases remaining between them. Per germline, CDR1 MDHEN and CDR2 SYDVKM. The CDR3 here is CASSFLLGDEQYF. In DNA form, the CDR3 reads TGTGCCAGCAGTTTTCTTCTCGGGGACGAGCAGTACTTC.

The chain joins TRBV6-5 to TRBJ1-6, with TRBD1 identical over 10 bases. Trimming took 2 bases from V and 9 from J; bases not matched to a gene: 7. CDR1 and CDR2 (germline): MNHEY, SVGAGI. The CDR3 totals 16 residues. The CDR3 is CASSYRDRGLSSPLHF. The CDR3 region has the DNA TGTGCCAGCAGTTACCGGGACAGGGGTTTAAGTTCACCCCTCCACTTT.

The rearrangement links TRBV18 to TRBJ2-2, with D possibly matching TRBD1 (6 bases). This CDR3 contains 17 residues. Germline CDR1 reads KGHSH; CDR2 reads LQKENI. V lost 5 bases, J lost 4 bases, and 20 bases lay in between. CDR3 sequence reads: CASSTGTPKKPTGELFF. The DNA for the CDR3 is TGTGCCAGCTCAACGGGGACACCAAAAAAGCCCACCGGGGAGCTGTTTTTT.

J is TRBJ1-2 and V is TRBV5-4; D is uncertain. The CDR3 totals 16 residues. Germline assignment: CDR1 SGHNT and CDR2 YYREEE (reference sequence). With 0 bases removed from V and 4 bases from J, the gap between germline ends came to 16 bases. In DNA form, the CDR3 reads TGTGCCAGCAGCTTGGCCGAGACGTTTGGCGGCTATGGCTACACCTTC. It translates to CASSLAETFGGYGYTF.

The CDR3 DNA is TGTGCCAGCAGTTACTCGACCCTTGACAGGACCTATGGCTACACCTTC. This encodes CASSYSTLDRTYGYTF. The chain joins TRBV6-5 to TRBJ1-2; possible D gene TRBD1, 6 bases. Trimming stripped 0 bases from V and 4 bases from J, with 15 bases between. Germline lookup yields CDR1 MNHEY and CDR2 SVGAGI. The CDR3 is 16 amino acids.

This clone was seen only a few times. The CDR3 coding sequence is TGTGCCAGCAGTGGGGCTAGCACAGATACGCAGTATTTT. This sequence encodes CASSGASTDTQYF. J is TRBJ2-3 and V is TRBV25-1; D gene ambiguous. The CDR3 sequence is 13 residues long. Germline loops: CDR1 MGHDK, CDR2 SYGVNS. Trimming shortened V by 4 bases and J by 0 bases, and 5 bases separated the two germline ends.

The rearrangement uses TRBV7-9 and TRBJ2-5; 9 bases match TRBD1. The V gene end was trimmed by 1 base and the J gene end by 3 bases; junction bases not matched to a gene: 9. The CDR3 is made up of 17 amino acids. Germline assignment: CDR1 SEHNR and CDR2 FQNEAQ (reference sequence). This CDR3 reads CASSLGEVRDREETQYF. For the CDR3, the DNA is TGTGCCAGCAGCTTAGGAGAGGTCCGGGACAGGGAAGAGACCCAGTACTTC.